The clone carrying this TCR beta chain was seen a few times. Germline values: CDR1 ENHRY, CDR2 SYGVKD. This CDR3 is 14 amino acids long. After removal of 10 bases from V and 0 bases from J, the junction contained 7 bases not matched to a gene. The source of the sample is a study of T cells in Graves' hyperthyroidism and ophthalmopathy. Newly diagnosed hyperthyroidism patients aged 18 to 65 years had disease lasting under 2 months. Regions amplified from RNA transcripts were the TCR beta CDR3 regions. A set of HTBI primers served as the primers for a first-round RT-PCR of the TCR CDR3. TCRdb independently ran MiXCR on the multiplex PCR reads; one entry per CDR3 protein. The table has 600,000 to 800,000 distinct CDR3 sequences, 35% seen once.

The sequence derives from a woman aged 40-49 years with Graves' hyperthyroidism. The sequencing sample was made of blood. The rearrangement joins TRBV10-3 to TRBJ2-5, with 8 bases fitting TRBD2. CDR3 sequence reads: CASRLAPNQETQYF. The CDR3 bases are TGTGCCAGCAGACTAGCGCCGAACCAAGAGACCCAGTACTTC.